These T cell receptor beta chains were read from a single sample in a study of Ad26.COV2.S vaccination and SARS-CoV-2 variants. Here immunoSEQ multiplex PCR was the method, and the copy in TCRdb shows in-frame clones only, minus some. This table holds roughly 320,000 clones, roughly 87% found once. Sample: peripheral blood, taken in a trial of Ad26.COV2.S vaccine versus placebo. These receptor sequences come from a person between 18 and 65 years old who received the Ad26.COV2.S COVID-19 vaccine or a placebo. The CDR3 runs from the conserved cysteine through the conserved F or W. D genes are given only for firm matches. Part of the rows lack a size; the others show once, few, many or a class for expanded clones.

v_gene	d_gene	abundance	j_gene	CDR3aa	CDR3nt
TRBV6-6	TRBD1	.	TRBJ2-7	CASSYSAGGHYEQYF	TGTGCCAGCAGTTACTCGGCAGGGGGCCACTACGAGCAGTACTTC
TRBV5-1	.	.	TRBJ1-3	CASSPQTGNTIYF	TGCGCCAGCAGCCCACAGACTGGAAACACCATATATTTT
TRBV18	.	.	TRBJ1-4	CASSPQGGFGKLFF	TGTGCCAGCTCACCGCAGGGCGGGTTCGGAAAACTGTTTTTT
TRBV5-4	TRBD1	.	TRBJ1-2	CASSRDRINYGYTF	TGTGCCAGCAGTAGGGACAGGATTAACTATGGCTACACCTTC
TRBV29-1	TRBD1	.	TRBJ1-1	CSVDPGGTEAFF	TGCAGCGTTGATCCAGGGGGCACTGAAGCTTTCTTT
TRBV7-8	.	.	TRBJ1-1	CASSYDIGGANTEAFF	TGTGCCAGCAGCTACGATATTGGGGGGGCGAATACTGAAGCTTTCTTT
TRBV3-1/TRBV3-2	.	.	TRBJ1-6	CASSQVDGSNSPLHF	TGTGCCAGCAGCCAAGTGGATGGAAGTAATTCACCCCTCCACTTT
TRBV7-2	.	.	TRBJ1-5	CASSLYGGANQPQHF	TGTGCCAGCAGCTTATATGGGGGGGCCAATCAGCCCCAGCATTTT
TRBV19	.	.	TRBJ1-2	CASSRQGTSYTF	TGTGCCAGTAGCCGGCAGGGAACGAGCTACACCTTC
TRBV14	.	few	TRBJ1-2	CASSQGLGYGYTF	TGTGCCAGCAGCCAAGGATTGGGTTATGGCTACACCTTC
TRBV7-3	.	.	TRBJ1-1	CASSSRTQGSEAFF	TGTGCCAGCAGCTCCAGAACCCAGGGTTCTGAAGCTTTCTTT
TRBV9	.	.	TRBJ2-7	CASSARDNPYEQYF	TGTGCCAGCAGCGCTCGGGACAATCCCTACGAGCAGTACTTC
TRBV5-1	.	.	TRBJ2-2	CASSLGTYTGELFF	TGCGCCAGCAGCTTAGGGACCTACACCGGGGAGCTGTTTTTT
TRBV29-1	TRBD2	.	TRBJ2-3	CSAGGASDTQYF	TGCAGCGCCGGGGGGGCAAGCGATACGCAGTATTTT
TRBV24-1	TRBD1	.	TRBJ2-7	CATSDFPGTGNKDEQYF	TGTGCCACCAGTGATTTCCCCGGGACAGGGAATAAGGACGAGCAGTACTTC
TRBV2	.	.	TRBJ1-2	CASSVQNYGYTF	TGTGCCAGCAGTGTACAGAACTATGGCTACACCTTC
TRBV2	.	few	TRBJ1-1	CASMGTVNTEAFF	TGTGCCAGCATGGGGACGGTAAACACTGAAGCTTTCTTT
TRBV9	.	.	TRBJ2-7	CASSVAEQYF	TGTGCCAGCAGCGTAGCCGAGCAGTACTTC
TRBV5-4	.	.	TRBJ2-3	CASSLAWGRGDTQYF	TGTGCCAGCAGCTTGGCCTGGGGCCGGGGAGATACGCAGTATTTT
TRBV25-1	TRBD2	.	TRBJ2-1	CASSPIPGTSGGDEQFF	TGTGCCAGCAGTCCTATCCCCGGGACTAGCGGGGGGGATGAGCAGTTCTTC
TRBV7-8	.	.	TRBJ2-7	CASSYPVREISYEQYF	TGTGCCAGCAGCTACCCAGTCAGGGAAATATCCTACGAGCAGTACTTC
TRBV27	.	.	TRBJ2-1	CASSYSNEQFF	TGTGCCAGCAGTTACAGTAATGAGCAGTTCTTC
TRBV7-7	TRBD1	.	TRBJ2-7	CASSPGQGAAYEQYF	TGTGCTAGCAGCCCGGGACAGGGGGCGGCCTACGAGCAGTACTTC
TRBV9	.	.	TRBJ1-3	CASSVAVSGNTIYF	TGTGCCAGCAGCGTAGCGGTGTCTGGAAACACCATATATTTT
TRBV11-2	TRBD2	few	TRBJ2-4	CASSFHRGGIVAAKNIQYF	TGTGCCAGCAGCTTTCATCGGGGGGGTATCGTGGCGGCCAAAAACATTCAGTACTTC
TRBV21-1	.	.	TRBJ1-2	CARPGRTDLYGYTF	TGTGCCCGCCCGGGCAGGACAGACTTGTATGGCTACACCTTC
TRBV6-5	TRBD1	.	TRBJ1-1	CASRRGTGANTEAFF	TGTGCCAGCAGACGGGGGACAGGGGCAAACACTGAAGCTTTCTTT
TRBV30	.	.	TRBJ1-6	CAWTGGQYNSPLHF	TGTGCCTGGACCGGGGGACAATATAATTCACCCCTCCACTTT
TRBV9	.	once	TRBJ1-2	CASSVAAGVGYGYTF	TGTGCCAGCAGCGTAGCGGCAGGGGTAGGCTATGGCTACACCTTC
TRBV4-2	.	once	TRBJ1-1	CASSQDPAGFTPEAFF	TGTGCCAGCAGCCAAGACCCTGCCGGATTTACCCCTGAAGCTTTCTTT
TRBV3-1/TRBV3-2	.	once	TRBJ1-2	CASSQDGGSNYGYTF	TGTGCCAGCAGCCAAGATGGGGGGTCTAACTATGGCTACACCTTC
TRBV30	TRBD1	.	TRBJ1-5	CAWGGTVSNQPQHF	TGTGCCTGGGGGGGGACAGTTAGCAATCAGCCCCAGCATTTT